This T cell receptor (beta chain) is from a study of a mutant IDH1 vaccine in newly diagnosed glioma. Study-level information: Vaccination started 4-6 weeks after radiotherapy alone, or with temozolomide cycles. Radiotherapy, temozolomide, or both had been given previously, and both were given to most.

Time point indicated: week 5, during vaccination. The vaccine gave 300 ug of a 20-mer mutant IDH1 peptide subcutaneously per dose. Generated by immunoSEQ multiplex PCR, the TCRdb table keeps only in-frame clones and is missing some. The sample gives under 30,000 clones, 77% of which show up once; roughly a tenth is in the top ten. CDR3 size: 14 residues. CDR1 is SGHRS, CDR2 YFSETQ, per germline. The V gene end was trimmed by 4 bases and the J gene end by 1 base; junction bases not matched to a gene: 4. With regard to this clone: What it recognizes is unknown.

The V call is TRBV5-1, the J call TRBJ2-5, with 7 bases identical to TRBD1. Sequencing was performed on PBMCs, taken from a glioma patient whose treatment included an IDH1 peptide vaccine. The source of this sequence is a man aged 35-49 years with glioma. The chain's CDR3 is CASSKGTVQETQYF. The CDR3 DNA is TGCGCCAGCAGCAAAGGGACAGTCCAAGAGACCCAGTACTTC.